This T cell receptor beta chain was documented in a study of blood T cell repertoires in COVID-19. Clones were read by immunoSEQ multiplex PCR, and TCRdb kept only the in-frame ones, dropping some. The table shows about 210,000 clones, with 84% occurring only once. The CDR3 totals 16 residues. V trimming: 3 bases; J trimming: 4 bases; junction bases outside the gene matches: 12. Germline CDR1 and CDR2: DFQATT and SNEGSKA (reference sequence). The sequencing sample was made of peripheral blood. The source is a woman aged 45-60 years with active or convalescent COVID-19. V usage is TRBV20-1 and J usage is TRBJ2-1; 7 bases match TRBD2. Here the CDR3 DNA reads TGCAGTGCTAGTCCTTCCCAGCGGGGCTTATACAATGAGCAGTTCTTC. Protein sequence: CSASPSQRGLYNEQFF.